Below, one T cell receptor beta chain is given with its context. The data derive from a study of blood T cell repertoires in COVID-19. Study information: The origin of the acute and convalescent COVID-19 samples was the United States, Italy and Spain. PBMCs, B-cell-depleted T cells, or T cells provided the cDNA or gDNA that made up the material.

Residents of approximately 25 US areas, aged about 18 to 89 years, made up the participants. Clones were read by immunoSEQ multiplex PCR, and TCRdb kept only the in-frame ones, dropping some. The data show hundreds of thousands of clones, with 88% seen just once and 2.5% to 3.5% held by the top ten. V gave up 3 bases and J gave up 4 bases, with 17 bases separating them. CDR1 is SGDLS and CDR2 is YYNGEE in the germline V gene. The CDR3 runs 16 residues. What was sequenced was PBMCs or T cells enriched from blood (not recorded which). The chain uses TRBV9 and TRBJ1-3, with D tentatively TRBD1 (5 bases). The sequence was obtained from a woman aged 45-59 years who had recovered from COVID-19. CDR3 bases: TGTGCCAGCAGCGCCACCCCCCGGGGGGTCGGAAACACCATATATTTT. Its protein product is CASSATPRGVGNTIYF.